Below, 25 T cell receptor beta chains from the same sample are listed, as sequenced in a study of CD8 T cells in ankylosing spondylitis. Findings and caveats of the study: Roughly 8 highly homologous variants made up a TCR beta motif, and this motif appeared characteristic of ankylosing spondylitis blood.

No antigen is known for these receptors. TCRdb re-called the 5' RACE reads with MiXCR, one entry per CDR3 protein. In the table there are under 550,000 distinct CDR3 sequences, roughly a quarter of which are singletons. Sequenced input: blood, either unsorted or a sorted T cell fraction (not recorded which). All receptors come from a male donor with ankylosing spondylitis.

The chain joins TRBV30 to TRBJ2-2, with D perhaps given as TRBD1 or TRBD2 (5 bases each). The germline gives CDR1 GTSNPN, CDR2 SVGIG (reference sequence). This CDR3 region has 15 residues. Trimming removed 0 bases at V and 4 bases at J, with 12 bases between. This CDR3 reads CAWSVGDPSTGELFF. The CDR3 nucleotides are TGTGCCTGGAGTGTGGGGGACCCGAGCACCGGGGAGCTGTTTTTT.

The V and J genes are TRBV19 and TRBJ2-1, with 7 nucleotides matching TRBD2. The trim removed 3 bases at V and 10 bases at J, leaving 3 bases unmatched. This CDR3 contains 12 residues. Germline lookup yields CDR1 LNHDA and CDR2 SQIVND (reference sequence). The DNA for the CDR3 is TGTGCCAGTAGTATCTTGGGACTAGAGCAGTTCTTC. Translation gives CASSILGLEQFF.

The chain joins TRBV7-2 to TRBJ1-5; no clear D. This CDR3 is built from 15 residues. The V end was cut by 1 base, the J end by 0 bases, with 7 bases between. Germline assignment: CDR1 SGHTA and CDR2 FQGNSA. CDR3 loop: CASSLGVVSNQPQHF. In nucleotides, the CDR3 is TGTGCCAGCAGCTTAGGGGTCGTTAGCAATCAGCCCCAGCATTTT.

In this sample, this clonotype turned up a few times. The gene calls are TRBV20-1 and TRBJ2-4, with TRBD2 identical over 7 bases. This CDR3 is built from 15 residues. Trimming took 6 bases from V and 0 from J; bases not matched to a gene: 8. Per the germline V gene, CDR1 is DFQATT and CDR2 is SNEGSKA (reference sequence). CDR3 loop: CSALLTGGAKNIQYF. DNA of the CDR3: TGCAGTGCCCTATTAACGGGAGGAGCCAAAAACATTCAGTACTTC.

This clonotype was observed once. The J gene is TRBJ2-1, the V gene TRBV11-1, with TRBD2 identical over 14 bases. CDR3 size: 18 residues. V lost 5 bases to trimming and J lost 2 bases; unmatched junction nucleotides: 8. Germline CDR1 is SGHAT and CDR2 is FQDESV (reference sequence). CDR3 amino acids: CASSAEGLAGVPYNEQFF. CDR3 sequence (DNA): TGTGCCAGCAGCGCTGAGGGACTAGCGGGAGTACCCTACAATGAGCAGTTCTTC.

The chain's CDR3 is CASSPPSAVETQYF. DNA for the CDR3: TGTGCCAGCTCACCACCGAGTGCGGTAGAGACCCAGTACTTC. This rearrangement joins TRBV18 to TRBJ2-5; D not certain. Germline assignment: CDR1 KGHSH and CDR2 LQKENI. V lost 0 bases and J lost 4, with 9 bases in between. CDR3 length equals 14 residues.

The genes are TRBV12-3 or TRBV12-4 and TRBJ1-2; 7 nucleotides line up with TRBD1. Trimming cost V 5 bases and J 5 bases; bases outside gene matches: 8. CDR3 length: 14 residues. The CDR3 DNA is TGTGCCAGCAGTCCCCCCGGGACAGTTTATGGCTACACCTTC. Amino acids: CASSPPGTVYGYTF.

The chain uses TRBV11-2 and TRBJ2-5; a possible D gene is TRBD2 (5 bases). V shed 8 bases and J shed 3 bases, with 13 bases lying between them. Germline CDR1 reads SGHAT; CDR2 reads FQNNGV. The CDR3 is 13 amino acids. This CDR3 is CASCLISEETQYF. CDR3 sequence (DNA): TGTGCCAGCTGCCTGATTAGCGAAGAGACCCAGTACTTC.

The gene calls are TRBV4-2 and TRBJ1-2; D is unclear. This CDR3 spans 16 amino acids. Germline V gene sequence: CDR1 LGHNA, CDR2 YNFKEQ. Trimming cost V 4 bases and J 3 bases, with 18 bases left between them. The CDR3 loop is CASSLQTVVGYYGYTF. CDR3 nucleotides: TGTGCCAGCAGCCTCCAAACCGTAGTAGGATACTATGGCTACACCTTC.

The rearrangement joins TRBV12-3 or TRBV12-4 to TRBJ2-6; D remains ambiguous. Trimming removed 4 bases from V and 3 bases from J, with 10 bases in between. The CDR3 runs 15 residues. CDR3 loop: CASSSPTRGANVLTF. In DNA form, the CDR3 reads TGTGCCAGCAGTTCGCCGACACGTGGGGCCAACGTCCTGACTTTC.

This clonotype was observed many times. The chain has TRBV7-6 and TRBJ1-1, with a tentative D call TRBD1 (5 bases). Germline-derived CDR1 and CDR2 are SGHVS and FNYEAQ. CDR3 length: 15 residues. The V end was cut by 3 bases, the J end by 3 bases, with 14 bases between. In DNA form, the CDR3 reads TGTGCCAGCAGCTTCCCCTGGGGGGGAGACACTGAAGCTTTCTTT. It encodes CASSFPWGGDTEAFF. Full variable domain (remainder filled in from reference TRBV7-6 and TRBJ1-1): GAGVSQSPRYKVTKRGQDVALRCDPISGHVSLYWYRQALGQGPEFLTYFNYEAQQDKSGLPNDRFSAERPEGSISTLTIQRTEQRDSAMYRCASSFPWGGDTEAFFGQGTRLTVV.

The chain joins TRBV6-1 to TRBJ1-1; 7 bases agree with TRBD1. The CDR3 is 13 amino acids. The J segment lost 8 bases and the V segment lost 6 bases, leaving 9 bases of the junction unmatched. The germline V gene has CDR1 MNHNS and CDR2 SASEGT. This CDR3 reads CASRMDRSQEAFF. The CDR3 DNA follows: TGTGCCAGCAGAATGGACAGGAGCCAAGAAGCTTTCTTT.

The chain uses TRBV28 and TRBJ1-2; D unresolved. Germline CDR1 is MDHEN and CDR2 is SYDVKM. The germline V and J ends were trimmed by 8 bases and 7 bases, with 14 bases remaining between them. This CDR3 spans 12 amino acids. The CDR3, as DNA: TGTGCCAGCGTTGGAGGTCTTGGTGGCTACACCTTC. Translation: CASVGGLGGYTF.

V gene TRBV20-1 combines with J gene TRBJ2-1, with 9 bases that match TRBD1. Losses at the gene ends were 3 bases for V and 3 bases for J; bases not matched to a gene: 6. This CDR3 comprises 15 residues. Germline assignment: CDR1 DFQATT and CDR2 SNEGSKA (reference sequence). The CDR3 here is CSASLGQGHYNEQFF. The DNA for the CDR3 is TGCAGTGCTAGTCTTGGACAGGGGCACTACAATGAGCAGTTCTTC.

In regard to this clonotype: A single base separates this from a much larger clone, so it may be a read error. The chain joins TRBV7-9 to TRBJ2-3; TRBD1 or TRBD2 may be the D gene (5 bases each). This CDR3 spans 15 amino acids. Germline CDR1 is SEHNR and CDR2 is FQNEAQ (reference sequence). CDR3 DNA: TGTGCCAGCAGGTTAGCAGTTGGGGGTTCTGATACGCAGTATTTT. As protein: CASRLAVGGSDTQYF.

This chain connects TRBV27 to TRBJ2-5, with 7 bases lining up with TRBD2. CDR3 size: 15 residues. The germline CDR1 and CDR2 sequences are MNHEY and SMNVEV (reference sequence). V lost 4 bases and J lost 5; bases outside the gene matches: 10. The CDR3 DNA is TGTGCCAGCAGTTCGCCGACTAGCTTCCGGGAGACCCAGTACTTC. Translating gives CASSSPTSFRETQYF.

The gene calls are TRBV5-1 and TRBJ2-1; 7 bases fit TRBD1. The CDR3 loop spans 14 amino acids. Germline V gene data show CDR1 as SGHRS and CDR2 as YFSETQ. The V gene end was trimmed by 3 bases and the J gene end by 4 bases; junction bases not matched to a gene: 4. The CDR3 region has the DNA TGCGCCAGCAGCTCAGGACAGGAGTACAATGAGCAGTTCTTC. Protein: CASSSGQEYNEQFF.

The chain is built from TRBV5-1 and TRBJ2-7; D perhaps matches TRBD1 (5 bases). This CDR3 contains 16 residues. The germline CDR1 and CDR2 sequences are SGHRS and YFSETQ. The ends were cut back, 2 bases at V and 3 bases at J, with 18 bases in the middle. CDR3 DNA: TGCGCCAGCAGCTTTACAGGTTCGACCTCCTTCTACGAGCAGTACGTC. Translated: CASSFTGSTSFYEQYV.

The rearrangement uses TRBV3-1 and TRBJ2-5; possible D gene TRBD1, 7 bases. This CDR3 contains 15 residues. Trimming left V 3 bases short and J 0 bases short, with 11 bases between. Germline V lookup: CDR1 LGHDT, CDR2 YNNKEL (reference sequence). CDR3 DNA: TGTGCCAGCAGCCAGGCGGGACAGCACCAAGAGACCCAGTACTTC. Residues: CASSQAGQHQETQYF.

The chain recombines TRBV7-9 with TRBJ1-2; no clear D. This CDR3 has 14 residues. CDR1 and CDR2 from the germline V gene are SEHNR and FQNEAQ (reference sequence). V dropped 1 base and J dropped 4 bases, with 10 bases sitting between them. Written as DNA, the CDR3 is TGTGCCAGCAGCTTAGACGGGATCGGCTATGGCTACACCTTC. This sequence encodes CASSLDGIGYGYTF.

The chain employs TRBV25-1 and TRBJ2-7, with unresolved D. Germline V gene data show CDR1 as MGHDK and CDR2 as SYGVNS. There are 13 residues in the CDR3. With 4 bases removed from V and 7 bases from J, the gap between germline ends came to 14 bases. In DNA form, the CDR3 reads TGTGCCAGCAGTGCCTCGGGCGGTCGGGAGCAGTACTTC. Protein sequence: CASSASGGREQYF.

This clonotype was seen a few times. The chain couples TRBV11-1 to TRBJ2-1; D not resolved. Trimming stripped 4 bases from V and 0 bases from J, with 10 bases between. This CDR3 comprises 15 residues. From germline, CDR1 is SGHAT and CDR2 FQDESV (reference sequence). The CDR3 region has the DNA TGTGCCAGCAGCTACCGACGGAGCTCCTACAATGAGCAGTTCTTC. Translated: CASSYRRSSYNEQFF.

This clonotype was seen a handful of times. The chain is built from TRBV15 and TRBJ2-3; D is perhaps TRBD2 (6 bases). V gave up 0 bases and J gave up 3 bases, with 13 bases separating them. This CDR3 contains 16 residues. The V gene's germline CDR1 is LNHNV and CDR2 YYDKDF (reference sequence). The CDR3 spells CATSRDYLAKTDTQYF. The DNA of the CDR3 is TGTGCCACCAGCAGAGATTACCTAGCGAAAACAGATACGCAGTATTTT.

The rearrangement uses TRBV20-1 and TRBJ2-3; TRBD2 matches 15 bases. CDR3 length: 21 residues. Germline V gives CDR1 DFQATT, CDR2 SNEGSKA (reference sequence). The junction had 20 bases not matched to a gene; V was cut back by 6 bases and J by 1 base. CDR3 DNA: TGCAGTGCCGCACTCGAACGCGGACTAGCGGGAGGGTATAATGGCACAGATACGCAGTATTTT. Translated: CSAALERGLAGGYNGTDTQYF.

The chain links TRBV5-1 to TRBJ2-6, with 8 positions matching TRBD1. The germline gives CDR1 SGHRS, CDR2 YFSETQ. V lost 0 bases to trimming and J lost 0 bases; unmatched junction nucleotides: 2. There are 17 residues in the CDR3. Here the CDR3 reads CASSLGTGLSGANVLTF. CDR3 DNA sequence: TGCGCCAGCAGCTTGGGGACAGGGCTCTCTGGGGCCAACGTCCTGACTTTC.